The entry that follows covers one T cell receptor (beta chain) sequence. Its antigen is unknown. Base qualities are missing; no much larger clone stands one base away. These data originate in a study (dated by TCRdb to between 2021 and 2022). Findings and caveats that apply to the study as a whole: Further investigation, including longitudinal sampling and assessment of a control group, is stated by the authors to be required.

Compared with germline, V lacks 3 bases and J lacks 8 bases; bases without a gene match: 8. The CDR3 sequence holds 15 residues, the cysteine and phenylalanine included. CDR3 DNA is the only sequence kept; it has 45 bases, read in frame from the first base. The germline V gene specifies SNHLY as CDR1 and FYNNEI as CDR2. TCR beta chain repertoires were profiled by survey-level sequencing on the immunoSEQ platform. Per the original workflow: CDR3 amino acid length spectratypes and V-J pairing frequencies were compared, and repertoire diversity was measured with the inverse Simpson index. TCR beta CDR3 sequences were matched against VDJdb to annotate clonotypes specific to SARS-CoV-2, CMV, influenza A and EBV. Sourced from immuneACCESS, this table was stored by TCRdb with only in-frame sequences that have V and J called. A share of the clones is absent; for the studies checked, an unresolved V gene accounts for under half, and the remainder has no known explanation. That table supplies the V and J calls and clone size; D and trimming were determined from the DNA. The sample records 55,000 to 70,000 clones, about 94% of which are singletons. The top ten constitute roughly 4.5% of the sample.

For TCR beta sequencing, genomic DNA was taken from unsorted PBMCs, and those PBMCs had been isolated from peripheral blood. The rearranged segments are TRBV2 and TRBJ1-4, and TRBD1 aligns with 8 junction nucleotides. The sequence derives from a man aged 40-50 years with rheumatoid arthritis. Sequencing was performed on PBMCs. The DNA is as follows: TGTGCCAGCAGTGACCTGACAGGGGAGGGAGAAAAACTGTTTTTT. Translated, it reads CASSDLTGEGEKLFF.